The clone carrying this T cell receptor (beta chain) was seen a few times. Its antigen is currently unknown. Germline V gene sequence: CDR1 SEHNR, CDR2 FQNEAQ (reference sequence). Trimming cost V 1 base and J 8 bases; bases outside gene matches: 8. CDR3 length: 15 residues. The sample comes from a study of shared clonotypes between healthy human individuals. About the research overall: The cohort comprised a couple of women and a few men. Their ages spanned 18 to 49 years. Overall study results and limits: How much donors shared clonotypes was expected to be affected by sequencing depth.

The quantity of DNA used in unsorted PBMC replicate PCRs was approximately 300 ng, corresponding to 30,000 or so T cell genomes. In the authors' methods: Junction-only sequences without quality scores were provided by ImmunoSEQ, so filtering was different. The table came from immunoSEQ multiplex PCR; TCRdb's copy has only in-frame clones and leaves some out. That table supplies the V and J calls and clone size; D and trimming were determined from the DNA. In the table there are approximately 500,000 clones, almost 80% of which are singletons. The TCR originated in a woman between 40 and 50 years old in good health. Some clones in this sample may be carry-over from other donors' samples. Sequencing was done on a sample of PBMCs. The chain uses TRBV7-9 and TRBJ2-1, with 7 bases identical to TRBD2. The CDR3 bases are TGTGCCAGCAGCTTAGGGAGCGGGGTGATTGATGAGCAGTTCTTC. It codes for CASSLGSGVIDEQFF.